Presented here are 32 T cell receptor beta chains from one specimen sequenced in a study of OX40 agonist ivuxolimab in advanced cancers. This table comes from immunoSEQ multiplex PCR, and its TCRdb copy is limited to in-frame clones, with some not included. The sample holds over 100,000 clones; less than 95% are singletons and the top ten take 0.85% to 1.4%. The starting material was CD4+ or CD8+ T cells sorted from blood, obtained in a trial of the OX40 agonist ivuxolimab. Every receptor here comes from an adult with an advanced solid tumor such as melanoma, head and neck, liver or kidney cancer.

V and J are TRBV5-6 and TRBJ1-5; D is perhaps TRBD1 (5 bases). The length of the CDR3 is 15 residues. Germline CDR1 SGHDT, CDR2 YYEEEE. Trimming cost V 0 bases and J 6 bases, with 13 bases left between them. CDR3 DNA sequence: TGTGCCAGCAGCTTGGGTGGTGCGGGGGTTCAGCCCCAGCATTTT. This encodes CASSLGGAGVQPQHF.

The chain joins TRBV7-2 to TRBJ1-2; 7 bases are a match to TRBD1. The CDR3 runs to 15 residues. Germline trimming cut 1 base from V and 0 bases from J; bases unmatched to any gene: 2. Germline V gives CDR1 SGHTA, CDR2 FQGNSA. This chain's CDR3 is CASSLDRGANYGYTF. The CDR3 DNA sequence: TGTGCCAGCAGCTTAGACAGGGGAGCTAACTATGGCTACACCTTC.

Here the CDR3 reads CASSLALSLETQYF. In DNA form, the CDR3 reads TGTGCCAGCAGCTTGGCCCTTAGTCTAGAGACCCAGTACTTC. The gene calls are TRBV5-4 and TRBJ2-5; no clear D. This CDR3 is built from 14 residues. CDR1 SGHNT and CDR2 YYREEE come from the germline V gene (reference sequence). Trimming shortened V by 0 bases and J by 4 bases, and 10 bases separated the two germline ends.

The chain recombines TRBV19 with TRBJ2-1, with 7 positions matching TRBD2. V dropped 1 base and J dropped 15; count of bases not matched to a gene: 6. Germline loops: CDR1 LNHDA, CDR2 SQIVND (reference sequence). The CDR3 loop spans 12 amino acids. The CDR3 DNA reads TGTGCCAGTAGTATAGGCGGACGGGGGGTGTTCTTC. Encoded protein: CASSIGGRGVFF.

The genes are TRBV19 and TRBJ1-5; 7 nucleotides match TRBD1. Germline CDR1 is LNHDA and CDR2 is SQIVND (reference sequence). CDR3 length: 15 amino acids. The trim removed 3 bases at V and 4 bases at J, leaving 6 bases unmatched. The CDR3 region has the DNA TGTGCCAGTAGTATTACAGGGGCAGAAAATCAGCCCCAGCATTTT. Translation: CASSITGAENQPQHF.

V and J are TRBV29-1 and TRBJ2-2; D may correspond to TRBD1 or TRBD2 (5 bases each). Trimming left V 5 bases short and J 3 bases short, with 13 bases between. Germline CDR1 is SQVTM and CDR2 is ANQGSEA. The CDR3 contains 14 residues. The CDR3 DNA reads TGCAGCGTTTTGGGCCAGGGAGACACCGGGGAGCTGTTTTTT. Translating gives CSVLGQGDTGELFF.

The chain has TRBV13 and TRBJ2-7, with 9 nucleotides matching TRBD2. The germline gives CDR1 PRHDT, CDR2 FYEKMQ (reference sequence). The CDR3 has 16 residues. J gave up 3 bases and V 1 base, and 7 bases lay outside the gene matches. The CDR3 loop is CASSLDLREGIYEQYF. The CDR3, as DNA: TGTGCCAGCAGCTTAGATCTGCGGGAGGGAATCTACGAGCAGTACTTC.

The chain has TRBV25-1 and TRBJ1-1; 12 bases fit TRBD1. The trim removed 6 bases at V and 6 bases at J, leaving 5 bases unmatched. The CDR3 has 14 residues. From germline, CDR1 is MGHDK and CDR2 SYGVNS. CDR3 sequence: CASRGTGGMPEAFF. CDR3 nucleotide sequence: TGTGCCAGCAGGGGGACAGGGGGCATGCCTGAAGCTTTCTTT.

CDR3 sequence reads: CASSYNYRTGMLGYTF. CDR3 in DNA: TGTGCCAGCAGTTACAACTATAGGACAGGGATGTTGGGCTACACCTTC. The V call is TRBV6-5, the J call TRBJ1-2, with 8 nucleotides matching TRBD1. This CDR3 is 16 amino acids long. The ends lost 2 bases at V and 8 bases at J; junction bases unmatched: 13. Germline lookup yields CDR1 MNHEY and CDR2 SVGAGI.

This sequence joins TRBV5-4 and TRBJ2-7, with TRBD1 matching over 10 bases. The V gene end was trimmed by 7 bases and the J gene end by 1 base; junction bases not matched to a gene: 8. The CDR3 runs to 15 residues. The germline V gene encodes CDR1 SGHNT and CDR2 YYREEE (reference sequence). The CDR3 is CASALGTGASYEQYF. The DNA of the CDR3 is TGTGCCAGCGCCCTCGGGACAGGGGCATCCTACGAGCAGTACTTC.

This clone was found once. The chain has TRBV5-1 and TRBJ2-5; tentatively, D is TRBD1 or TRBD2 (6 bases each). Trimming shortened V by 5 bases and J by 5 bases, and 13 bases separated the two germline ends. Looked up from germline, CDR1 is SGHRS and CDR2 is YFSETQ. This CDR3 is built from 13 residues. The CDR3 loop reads CASRNEGGETQYF. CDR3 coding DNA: TGCGCCAGCAGAAATGAAGGGGGGGAGACCCAGTACTTC.

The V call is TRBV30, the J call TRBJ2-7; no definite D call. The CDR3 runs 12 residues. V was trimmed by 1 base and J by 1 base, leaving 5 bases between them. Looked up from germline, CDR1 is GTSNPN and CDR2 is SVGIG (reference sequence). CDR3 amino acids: CAWSDSSYEQYF. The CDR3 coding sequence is TGTGCCTGGAGTGACTCGTCCTACGAGCAGTACTTC.

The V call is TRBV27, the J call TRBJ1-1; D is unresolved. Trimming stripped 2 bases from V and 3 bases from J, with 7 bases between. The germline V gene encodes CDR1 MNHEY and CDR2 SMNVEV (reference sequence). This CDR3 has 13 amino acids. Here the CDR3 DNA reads TGTGCCAGCAGTTTAACGGTAGACACTGAAGCTTTCTTT. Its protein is CASSLTVDTEAFF.

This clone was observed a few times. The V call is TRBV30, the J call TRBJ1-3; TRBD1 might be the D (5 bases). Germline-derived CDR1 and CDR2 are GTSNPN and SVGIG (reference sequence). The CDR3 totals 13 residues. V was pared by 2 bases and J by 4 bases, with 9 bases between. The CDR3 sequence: CAWSWGKGNTIYF. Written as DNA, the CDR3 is TGTGCCTGGAGTTGGGGGAAAGGAAACACCATATATTTT.

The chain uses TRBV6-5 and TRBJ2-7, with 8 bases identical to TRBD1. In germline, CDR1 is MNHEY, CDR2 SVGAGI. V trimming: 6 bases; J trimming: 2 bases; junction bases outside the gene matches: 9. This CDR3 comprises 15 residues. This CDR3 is CASRHYLTGAYEQYF. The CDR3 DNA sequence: TGTGCCAGCAGACATTACCTGACAGGGGCCTACGAGCAGTACTTC.

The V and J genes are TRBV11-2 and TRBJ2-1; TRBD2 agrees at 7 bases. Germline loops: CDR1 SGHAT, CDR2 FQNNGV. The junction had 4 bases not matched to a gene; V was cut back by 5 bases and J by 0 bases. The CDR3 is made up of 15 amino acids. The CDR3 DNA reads TGTGCCAGCAGCATATCTAGCGGCTCCTACAATGAGCAGTTCTTC. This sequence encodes CASSISSGSYNEQFF.

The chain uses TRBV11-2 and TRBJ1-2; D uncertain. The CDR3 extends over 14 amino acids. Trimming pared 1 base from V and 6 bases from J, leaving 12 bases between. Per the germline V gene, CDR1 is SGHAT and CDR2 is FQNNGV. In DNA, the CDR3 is TGTGCCAGCAGCTTAGTAATCAGTTTCCATGGCTACACCTTC. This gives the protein CASSLVISFHGYTF.

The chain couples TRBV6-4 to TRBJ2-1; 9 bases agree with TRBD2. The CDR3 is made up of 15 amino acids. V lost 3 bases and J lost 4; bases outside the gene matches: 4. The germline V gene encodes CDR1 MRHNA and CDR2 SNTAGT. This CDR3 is CASSETSGVYNEQFF. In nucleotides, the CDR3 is TGTGCCAGCAGTGAGACTAGCGGCGTTTACAATGAGCAGTTCTTC.

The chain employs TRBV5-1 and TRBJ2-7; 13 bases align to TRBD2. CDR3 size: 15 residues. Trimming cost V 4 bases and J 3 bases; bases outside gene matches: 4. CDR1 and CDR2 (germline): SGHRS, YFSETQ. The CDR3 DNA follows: TGCGCCAGCAGCCCACGGACTAGCGGGAGCTACGAGCAGTACTTC. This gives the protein CASSPRTSGSYEQYF.

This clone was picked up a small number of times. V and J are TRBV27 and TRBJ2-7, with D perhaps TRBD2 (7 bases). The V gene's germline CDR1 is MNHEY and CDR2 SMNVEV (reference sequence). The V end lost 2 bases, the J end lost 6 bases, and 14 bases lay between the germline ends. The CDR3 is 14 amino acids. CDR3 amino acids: CASSLRRGGGEQYF. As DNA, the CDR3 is TGTGCCAGCAGTTTAAGGAGGGGAGGGGGCGAGCAGTACTTC.

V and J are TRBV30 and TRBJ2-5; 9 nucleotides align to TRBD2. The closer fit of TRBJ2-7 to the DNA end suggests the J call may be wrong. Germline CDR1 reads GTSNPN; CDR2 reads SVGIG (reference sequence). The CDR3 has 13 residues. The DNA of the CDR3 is TGTGCCTGGAGCCGACTAGCGGACTACGAGCAGTACTTC. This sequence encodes CAWSRLADYEQYF.

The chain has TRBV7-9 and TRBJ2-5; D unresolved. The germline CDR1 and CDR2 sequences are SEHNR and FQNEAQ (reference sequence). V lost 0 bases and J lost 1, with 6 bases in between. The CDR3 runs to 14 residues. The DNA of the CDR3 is TGTGCCAGCAGCTTAGCCCTACTCCAAGAGACCCAGTACTTC. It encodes CASSLALLQETQYF.

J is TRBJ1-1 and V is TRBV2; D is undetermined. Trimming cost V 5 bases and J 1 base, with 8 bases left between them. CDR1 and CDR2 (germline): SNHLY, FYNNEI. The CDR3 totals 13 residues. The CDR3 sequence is CASSSNRNTEAFF. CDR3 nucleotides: TGTGCCAGCAGTTCAAACAGGAACACTGAAGCTTTCTTT.

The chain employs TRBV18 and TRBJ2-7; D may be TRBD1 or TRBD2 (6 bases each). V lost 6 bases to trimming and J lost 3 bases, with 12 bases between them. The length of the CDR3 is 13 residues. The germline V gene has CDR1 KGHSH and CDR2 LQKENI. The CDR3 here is CASSGGQLYEQYF. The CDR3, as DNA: TGTGCCAGCTCGGGGGGACAACTCTACGAGCAGTACTTC.

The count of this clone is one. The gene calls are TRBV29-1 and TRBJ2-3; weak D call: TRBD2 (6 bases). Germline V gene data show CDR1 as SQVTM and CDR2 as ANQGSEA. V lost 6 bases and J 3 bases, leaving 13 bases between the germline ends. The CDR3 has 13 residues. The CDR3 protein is CSVGGTRTDTQYF. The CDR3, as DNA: TGCAGCGTCGGCGGGACGAGGACAGATACGCAGTATTTT.

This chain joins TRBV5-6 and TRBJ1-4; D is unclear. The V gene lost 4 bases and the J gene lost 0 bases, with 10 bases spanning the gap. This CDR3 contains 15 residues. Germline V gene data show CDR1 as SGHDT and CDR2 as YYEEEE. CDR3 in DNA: TGTGCCAGCAGCCGAATACCGGCAACTAATGAAAAACTGTTTTTT. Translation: CASSRIPATNEKLFF.

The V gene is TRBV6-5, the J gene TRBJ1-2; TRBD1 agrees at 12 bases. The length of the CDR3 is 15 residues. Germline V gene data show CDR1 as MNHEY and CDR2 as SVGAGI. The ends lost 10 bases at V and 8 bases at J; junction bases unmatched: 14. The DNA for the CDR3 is TGTGCCACCGCCTCCCCGGGACAGGGGGCGCGGGGCTACACCTTC. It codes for CATASPGQGARGYTF.

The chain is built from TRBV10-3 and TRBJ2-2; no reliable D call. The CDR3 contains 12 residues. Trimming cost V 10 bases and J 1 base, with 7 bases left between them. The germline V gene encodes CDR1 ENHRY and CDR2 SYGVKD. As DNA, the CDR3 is TGTGCCACAGGCCAGAACACCGGGGAGCTGTTTTTT. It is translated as CATGQNTGELFF.

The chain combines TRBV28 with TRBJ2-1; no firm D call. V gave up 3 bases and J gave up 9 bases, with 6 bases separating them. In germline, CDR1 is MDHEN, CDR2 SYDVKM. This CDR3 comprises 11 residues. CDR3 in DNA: TGTGCCAGCAGTTTCGTGAGTGAGCAGTTCTTC. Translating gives CASSFVSEQFF.

The CDR3 reads CASSLGTNEKLFF. The CDR3 DNA reads TGTGCCAGCAGCCTCGGGACCAATGAAAAACTGTTTTTT. The V gene is TRBV5-5, the J gene TRBJ1-4; D is possibly TRBD1 (5 bases). V lost 4 bases, J lost 5 bases, and 9 bases lay in between. The CDR3 contains 13 residues. Germline loops: CDR1 SGHKS, CDR2 YYEKEE (reference sequence).

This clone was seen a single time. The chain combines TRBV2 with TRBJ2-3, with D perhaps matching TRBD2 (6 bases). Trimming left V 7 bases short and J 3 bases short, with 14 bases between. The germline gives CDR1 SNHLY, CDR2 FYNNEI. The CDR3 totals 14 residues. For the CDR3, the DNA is TGTGCCAGCACGGCGGGACTGAGGACAGATACGCAGTATTTT. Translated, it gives CASTAGLRTDTQYF.

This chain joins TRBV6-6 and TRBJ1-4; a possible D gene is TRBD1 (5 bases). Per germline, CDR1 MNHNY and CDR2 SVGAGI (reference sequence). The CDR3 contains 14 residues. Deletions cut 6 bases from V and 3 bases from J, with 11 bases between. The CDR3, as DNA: TGTGCCAGCAGAGCGGGGGGAGCTAATGAAAAACTGTTTTTT. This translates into CASRAGGANEKLFF.